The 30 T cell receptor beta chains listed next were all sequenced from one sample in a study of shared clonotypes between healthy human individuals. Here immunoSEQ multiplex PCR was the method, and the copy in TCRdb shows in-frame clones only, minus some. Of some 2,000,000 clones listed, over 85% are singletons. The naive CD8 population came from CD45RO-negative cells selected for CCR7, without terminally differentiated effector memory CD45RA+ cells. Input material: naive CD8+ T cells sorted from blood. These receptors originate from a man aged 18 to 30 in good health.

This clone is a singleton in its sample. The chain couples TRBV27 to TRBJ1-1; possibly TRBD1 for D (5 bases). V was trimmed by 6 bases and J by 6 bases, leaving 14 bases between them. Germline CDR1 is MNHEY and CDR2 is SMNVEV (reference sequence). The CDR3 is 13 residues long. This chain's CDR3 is CASRGQEYPEAFF. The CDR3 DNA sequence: TGTGCCAGCAGGGGGCAGGAGTACCCTGAAGCTTTCTTT.

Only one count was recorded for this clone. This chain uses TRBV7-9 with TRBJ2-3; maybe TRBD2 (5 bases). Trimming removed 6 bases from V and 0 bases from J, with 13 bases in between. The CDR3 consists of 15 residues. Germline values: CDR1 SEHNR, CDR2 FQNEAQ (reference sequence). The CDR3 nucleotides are TGTGCCAGCAGACCTTACAGCGGCAGCACAGATACGCAGTATTTT. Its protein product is CASRPYSGSTDTQYF.

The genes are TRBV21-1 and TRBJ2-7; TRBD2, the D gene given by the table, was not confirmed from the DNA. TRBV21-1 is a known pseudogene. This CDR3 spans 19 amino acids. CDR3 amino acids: CASSKVGATSGRPSYEQYF. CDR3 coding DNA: TGTGCCAGCAGCAAAGTGGGGGCGACTAGCGGGAGGCCTTCCTACGAGCAGTACTTC.

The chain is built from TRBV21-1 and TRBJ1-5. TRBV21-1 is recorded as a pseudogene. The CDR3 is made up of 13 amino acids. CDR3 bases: TGTGCCAGCAGCAAAGGCAGCAATCAGCCCCAGCATTTT. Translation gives CASSKGSNQPQHF.

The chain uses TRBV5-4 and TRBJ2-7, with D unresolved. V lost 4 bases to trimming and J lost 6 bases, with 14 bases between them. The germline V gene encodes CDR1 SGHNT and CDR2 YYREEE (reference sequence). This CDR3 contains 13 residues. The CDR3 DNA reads TGTGCCAGCAGCGCGGCGGATCCTCGCGAGCAGTACTTC. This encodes CASSAADPREQYF.

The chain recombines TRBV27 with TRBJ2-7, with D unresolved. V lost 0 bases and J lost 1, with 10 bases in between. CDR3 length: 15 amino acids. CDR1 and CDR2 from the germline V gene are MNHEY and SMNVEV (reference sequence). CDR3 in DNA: TGTGCCAGCAGTTTATCGCGAGCCTTTTCCTACGAGCAGTACTTC. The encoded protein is CASSLSRAFSYEQYF.

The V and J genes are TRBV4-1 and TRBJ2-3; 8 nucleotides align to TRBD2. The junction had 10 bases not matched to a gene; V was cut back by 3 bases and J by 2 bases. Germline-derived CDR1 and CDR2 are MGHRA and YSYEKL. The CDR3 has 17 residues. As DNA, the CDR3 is TGCGCCAGCAGCCATCGGGGCGGGGGGCAATACACAGATACGCAGTATTTT. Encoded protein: CASSHRGGGQYTDTQYF.

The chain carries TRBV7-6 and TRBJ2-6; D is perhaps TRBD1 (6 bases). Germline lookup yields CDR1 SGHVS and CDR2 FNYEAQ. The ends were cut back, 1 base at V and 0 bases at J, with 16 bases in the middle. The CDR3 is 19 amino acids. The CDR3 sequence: CASSLVRTVPFSGANVLTF. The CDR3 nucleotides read TGTGCCAGCAGCTTAGTCAGGACAGTTCCCTTCTCTGGGGCCAACGTCCTGACTTTC.

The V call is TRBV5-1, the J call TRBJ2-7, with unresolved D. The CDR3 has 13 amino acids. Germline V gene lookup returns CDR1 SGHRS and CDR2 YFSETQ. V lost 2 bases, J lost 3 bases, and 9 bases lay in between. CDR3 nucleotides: TGCGCCAGCAGCTTTGGCTTAATCTACGAGCAGTACTTC. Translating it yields CASSFGLIYEQYF.

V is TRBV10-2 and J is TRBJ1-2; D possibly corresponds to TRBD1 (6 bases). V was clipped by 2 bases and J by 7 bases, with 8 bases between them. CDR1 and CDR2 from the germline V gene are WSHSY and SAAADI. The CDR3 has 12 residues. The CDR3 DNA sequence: TGCGCCAGCAGTGAGACAGGGACTGGCTACACCTTC. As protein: CASSETGTGYTF.

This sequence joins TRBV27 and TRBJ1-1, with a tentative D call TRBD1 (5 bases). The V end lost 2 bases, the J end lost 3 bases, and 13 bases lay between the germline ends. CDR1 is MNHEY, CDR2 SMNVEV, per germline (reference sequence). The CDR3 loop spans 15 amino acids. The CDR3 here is CASSLQPGQDTEAFF. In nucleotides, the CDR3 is TGTGCCAGCAGTTTACAACCAGGGCAGGACACTGAAGCTTTCTTT.

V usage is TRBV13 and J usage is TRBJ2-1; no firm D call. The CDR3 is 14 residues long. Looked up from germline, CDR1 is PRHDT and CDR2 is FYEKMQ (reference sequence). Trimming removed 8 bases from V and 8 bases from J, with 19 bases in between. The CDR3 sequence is CASSQRSPFDEQFF. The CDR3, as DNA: TGTGCCAGCTCCCAGAGGTCCCCATTCGATGAGCAGTTCTTC.

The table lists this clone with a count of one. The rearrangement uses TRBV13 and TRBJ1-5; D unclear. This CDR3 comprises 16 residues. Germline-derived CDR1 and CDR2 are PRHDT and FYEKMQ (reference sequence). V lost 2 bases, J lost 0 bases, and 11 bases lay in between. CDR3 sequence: CASSLRADYSNQPQHF. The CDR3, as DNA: TGTGCCAGCAGCTTACGGGCAGACTATAGCAATCAGCCCCAGCATTTT.

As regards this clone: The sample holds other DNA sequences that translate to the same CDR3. DNA for the CDR3: TGTGCCAGCAGTGTGGGACCGAACACTGAAGCTTTCTTT. Residues: CASSVGPNTEAFF. The chain joins TRBV5-5 to TRBJ1-1; a weak D match, TRBD1 (5 bases). CDR3 length: 13 amino acids. Germline V gives CDR1 SGHKS, CDR2 YYEKEE (reference sequence). The V end lost 5 bases, the J end lost 1 base, and 9 bases lay between the germline ends.

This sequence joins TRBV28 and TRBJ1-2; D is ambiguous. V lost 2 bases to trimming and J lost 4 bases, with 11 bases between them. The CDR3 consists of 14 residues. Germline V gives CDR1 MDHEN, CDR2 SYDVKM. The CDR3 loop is CASSLLGVGYGYTF. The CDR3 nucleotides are TGTGCCAGCAGTTTACTGGGTGTCGGCTATGGCTACACCTTC.

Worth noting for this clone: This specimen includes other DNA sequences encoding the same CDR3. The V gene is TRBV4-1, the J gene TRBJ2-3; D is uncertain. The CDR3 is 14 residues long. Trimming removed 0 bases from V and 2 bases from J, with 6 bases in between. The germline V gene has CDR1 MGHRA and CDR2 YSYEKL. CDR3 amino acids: CASSQDPATDTQYF. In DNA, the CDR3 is TGCGCCAGCAGCCAAGATCCGGCCACAGATACGCAGTATTTT.

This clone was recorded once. The CDR3 nucleotides are TGTGCCAGCAGTTTAATTTTTGAGACAGGGAATTCACCCCTCCACTTT. This encodes CASSLIFETGNSPLHF. The V call is TRBV27, the J call TRBJ1-6; 7 positions match TRBD1. Losses at the gene ends were 2 bases for V and 7 bases for J; bases not matched to a gene: 8. The germline V gene has CDR1 MNHEY and CDR2 SMNVEV (reference sequence). The CDR3 is 16 residues long.

CDR3 sequence reads: CASSQDGTSGYTDTQYF. CDR3 nucleotides: TGCGCCAGCAGCCAAGACGGGACTAGCGGATACACAGATACGCAGTATTTT. V is TRBV4-3 and J is TRBJ2-3; TRBD2 matches at 11 bases. CDR3 length: 17 residues. Germline loops: CDR1 LGHNA, CDR2 YSLEER. V shed 0 bases, J shed 2 bases, and the junction held 4 bases outside the gene matches.

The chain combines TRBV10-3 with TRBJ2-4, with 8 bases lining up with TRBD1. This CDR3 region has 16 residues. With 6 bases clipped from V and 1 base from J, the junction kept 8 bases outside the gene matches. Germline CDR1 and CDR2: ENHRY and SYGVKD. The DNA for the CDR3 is TGTGCCATCAGCCCCGTGGCAGGGGGCGCCAAAAACATTCAGTACTTC. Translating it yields CAISPVAGGAKNIQYF.

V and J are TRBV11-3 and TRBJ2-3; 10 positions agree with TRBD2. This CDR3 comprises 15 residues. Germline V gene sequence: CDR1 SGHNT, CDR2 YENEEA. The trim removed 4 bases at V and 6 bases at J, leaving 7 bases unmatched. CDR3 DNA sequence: TGTGCCAGCAGCTCGAGGACTAGCGGTTTCGATACGCAGTATTTT. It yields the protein CASSSRTSGFDTQYF.

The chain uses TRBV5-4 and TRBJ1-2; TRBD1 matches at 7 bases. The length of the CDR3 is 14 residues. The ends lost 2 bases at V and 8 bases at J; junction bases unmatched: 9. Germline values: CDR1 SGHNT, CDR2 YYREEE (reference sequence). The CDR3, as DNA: TGTGCCAGCAGCTTTGACGAGGGGGCCAGGGGCTACACCTTC. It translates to CASSFDEGARGYTF.

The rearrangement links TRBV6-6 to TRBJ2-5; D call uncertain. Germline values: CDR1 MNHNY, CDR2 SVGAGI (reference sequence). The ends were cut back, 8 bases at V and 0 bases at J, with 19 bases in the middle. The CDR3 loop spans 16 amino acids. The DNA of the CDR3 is TGTGCCAGCTCAGCCCTTAGAGGAGTGGACCAAGAGACCCAGTACTTC. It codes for CASSALRGVDQETQYF.

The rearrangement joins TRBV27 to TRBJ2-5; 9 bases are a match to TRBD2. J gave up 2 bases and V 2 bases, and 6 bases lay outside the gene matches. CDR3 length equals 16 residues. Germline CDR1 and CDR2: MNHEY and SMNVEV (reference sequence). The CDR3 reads CASSLSLAGFQETQYF. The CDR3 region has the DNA TGTGCCAGCAGTTTAAGTCTAGCGGGGTTTCAAGAGACCCAGTACTTC.

The DNA of the CDR3 is TGCGCCAGCAGCCAAGATCCCACAGCGCAGTTCTTC. Amino acid sequence: CASSQDPTAQFF. This chain uses TRBV4-1 with TRBJ2-1; D gene ambiguous. V was pared by 0 bases and J by 12 bases, with 9 bases between. The germline V gene has CDR1 MGHRA and CDR2 YSYEKL. CDR3 length: 12 amino acids.

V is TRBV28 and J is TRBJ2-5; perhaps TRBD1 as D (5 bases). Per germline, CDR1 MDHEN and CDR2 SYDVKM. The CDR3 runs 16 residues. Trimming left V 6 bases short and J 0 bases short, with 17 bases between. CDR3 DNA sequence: TGTGCCAGCAGCCCCTCTTTCGGACACCACCAAGAGACCCAGTACTTC. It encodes CASSPSFGHHQETQYF. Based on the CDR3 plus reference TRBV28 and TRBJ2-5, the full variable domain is DVKVTQSSRYLVKRTGEKVFLECVQDMDHENMFWYRQDPGLGLRLIYFSYDVKMKEKGDIPEGYSVSREKKERFSLILESASTNQTSMYLCASSPSFGHHQETQYFGPGTRLLVL.

CDR3 amino acids: CASSPRAAGETQYF. As DNA, the CDR3 is TGTGCCAGCTCACCACGGGCGGCGGGGGAGACCCAGTACTTC. The V gene is TRBV18, the J gene TRBJ2-5, with D perhaps matching TRBD2 (6 bases). The CDR3 spans 14 residues. Looked up from germline, CDR1 is KGHSH and CDR2 is LQKENI. Between the trimmed V and J ends, which lost 1 base and 5 bases, there was a span of 11 bases.

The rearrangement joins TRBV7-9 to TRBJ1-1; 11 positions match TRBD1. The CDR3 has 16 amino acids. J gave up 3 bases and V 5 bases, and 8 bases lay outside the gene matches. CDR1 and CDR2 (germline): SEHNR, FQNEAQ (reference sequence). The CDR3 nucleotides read TGTGCCAGCAGCACCGGACAGGGGGCGCGTGACACTGAAGCTTTCTTT. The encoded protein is CASSTGQGARDTEAFF. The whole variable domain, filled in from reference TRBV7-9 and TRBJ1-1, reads DTGVSQNPRHKITKRGQNVTFRCDPISEHNRLYWYRQTLGQGPEFLTYFQNEAQLEKSRLLSDRFSAERPKGSFSTLEIQRTEQGDSAMYLCASSTGQGARDTEAFFGQGTRLTVV.

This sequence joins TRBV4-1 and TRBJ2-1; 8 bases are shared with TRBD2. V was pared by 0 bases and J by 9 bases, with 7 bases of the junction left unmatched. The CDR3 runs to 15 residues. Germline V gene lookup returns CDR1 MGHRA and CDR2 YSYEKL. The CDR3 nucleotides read TGCGCCAGCAGCCAAGAGGGACTAGGTACTACTGAGCAGTTCTTC. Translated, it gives CASSQEGLGTTEQFF.

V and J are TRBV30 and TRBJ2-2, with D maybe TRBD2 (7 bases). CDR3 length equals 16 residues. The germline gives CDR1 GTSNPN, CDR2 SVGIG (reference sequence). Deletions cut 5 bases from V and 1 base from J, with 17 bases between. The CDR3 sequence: CAWGHRGAWNTGELFF. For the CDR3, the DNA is TGTGCCTGGGGGCATCGGGGGGCCTGGAACACCGGGGAGCTGTTTTTT.

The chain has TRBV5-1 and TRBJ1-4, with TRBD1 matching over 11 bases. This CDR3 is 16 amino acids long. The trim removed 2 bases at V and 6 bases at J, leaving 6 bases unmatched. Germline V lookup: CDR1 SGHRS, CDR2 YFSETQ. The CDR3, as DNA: TGCGCCAGCAGCTTAGAACCGGGACAGGGGGATGAAAAACTGTTTTTT. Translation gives CASSLEPGQGDEKLFF. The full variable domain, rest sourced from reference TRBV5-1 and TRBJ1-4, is KAGVTQTPRYLIKTRGQQVTLSCSPISGHRSVSWYQQTPGQGLQFLFEYFSETQRNKGNFPGRFSGRQFSNSRSEMNVSTLELGDSALYLCASSLEPGQGDEKLFFGSGTQLSVL.